The clone carrying this TCR beta chain was observed a few times. Its cognate antigen is unknown. Germline trimming cut 2 bases from V and 1 base from J; bases unmatched to any gene: 24. The CDR3 loop spans 24 amino acids. The primer mix had 60 Vbeta and 13 Jbeta primers. The protocol was immunoSEQ multiplex PCR, while the TCRdb copy is restricted to in-frame clones and leaves out a portion. The table lists under 120,000 clones, 55% to 75% of them singletons. These data originate in a study of cytomegalovirus exposure and HLA in healthy donors. Findings and limits, study-wide: In vitro testing confirmed a few CMV-associated chains as specific for CMV antigens.

The sequencing sample was made of PBMCs. The source of this sequence is a man aged 25 to 40 in good health and CMV-seropositive. The chain employs TRBV7-1 and TRBJ2-7; 15 bases agree with TRBD2. TRBV7-1 belongs to the ORF category, with a function that is uncertain. The CDR3 sequence: CASSSPIRTSGGAAAVSGSYEQYF. The CDR3, as DNA: TGTGCCAGCAGCTCACCGATCCGGACTAGCGGGGGGGCGGCGGCCGTCTCCGGGTCCTACGAGCAGTACTTC.